The present entry profiles one T cell receptor (beta chain) with its context. The antigen remains unidentified. The data were obtained in a study of T cells in pancreatic ductal adenocarcinoma. Germline V lookup: CDR1 LGHNA, CDR2 YNFKEQ. The CDR3 loop spans 17 amino acids. V was pared by 1 base and J by 2 bases, with 8 bases of the junction left unmatched. Sequenced by immunoSEQ multiplex PCR; TCRdb stores in-frame clones only, minus some. The data contain about 98,000 clones, over 90% of them singletons. The selected patients with pancreatic ductal adenocarcinoma had surgery but no neoadjuvant therapy. Overall study results and limits: Tumor and blood clonality did not differ significantly, about 0.11 versus 0.072.

This clonotype was sampled from a human donor with pancreatic ductal adenocarcinoma. This chain connects TRBV4-2 to TRBJ2-1; 7 positions agree with TRBD1. The sequenced sample consisted of PBMCs. The CDR3 spells CASSQVGTEYTYNEQFF. CDR3 bases: TGTGCCAGCAGCCAAGTTGGGACAGAATACACCTACAATGAGCAGTTCTTC.